One and the same sample provided the 10 T cell receptor beta chains below, sequenced in a study of T cells in tuberculosis. Data came from immunoSEQ multiplex PCR; TCRdb stores just in-frame clones and leaves some out. Seen here are some 25,000 clones, 95% to 96% observed once, and the top ten hold about 8.6%. The source material was PBMCs. The receptors originated from a donor aged 10 to 29 with latent tuberculosis or without tuberculosis infection.

This chain joins TRBV27 and TRBJ1-1, with TRBD1 matching over 7 bases. With 6 bases clipped from V and 1 base from J, the junction kept 8 bases outside the gene matches. The germline CDR1 and CDR2 sequences are MNHEY and SMNVEV (reference sequence). CDR3 length: 15 amino acids. CDR3 protein: CASSWGQRPNTEAFF. CDR3 nucleotides: TGTGCCAGCAGCTGGGGACAGCGGCCGAACACTGAAGCTTTCTTT.

The chain has TRBV30 and TRBJ1-6; D remains ambiguous. This CDR3 spans 13 amino acids. CDR1 is GTSNPN, CDR2 SVGIG, per germline (reference sequence). V was pared by 0 bases and J by 7 bases, with 7 bases between. Written as DNA, the CDR3 is TGTGCCTGGAGTGTCTCCGTGAATTCACCCCTCCACTTT. Its translation: CAWSVSVNSPLHF.

Here the CDR3 reads CASSLRGRGIQETQYF. The CDR3 region has the DNA TGTGCCAGCAGTTTAAGAGGGCGGGGGATACAAGAGACCCAGTACTTC. The chain carries TRBV27 and TRBJ2-5, with 7 bases that match TRBD2. CDR1 is MNHEY and CDR2 is SMNVEV in the germline V gene (reference sequence). With 2 bases clipped from V and 2 bases from J, the junction kept 8 bases outside the gene matches. The CDR3 consists of 16 residues.

The CDR3 loop is CASSMEITRDEQYF. CDR3 bases: TGTGCCAGCAGTATGGAGATAACCAGAGACGAGCAGTACTTC. The chain links TRBV2 to TRBJ2-7; D is undetermined. V lost 5 bases to trimming and J lost 5 bases, with 16 bases between them. The germline CDR1 and CDR2 sequences are SNHLY and FYNNEI. The CDR3 has 14 residues.

The V gene is TRBV7-8, the J gene TRBJ1-1, with D possibly being TRBD1 (6 bases). Deletions cut 3 bases from V and 4 bases from J, with 9 bases between. This CDR3 has 13 amino acids. Germline lookup yields CDR1 SGHVS and CDR2 FQNEAQ. CDR3 DNA: TGTGCCAGCAGCTTGGCCAGGGGCACTGAAGCTTTCTTT. Its protein product is CASSLARGTEAFF.

The chain couples TRBV19 to TRBJ1-4; D ambiguous. CDR3 length: 15 amino acids. Germline lookup yields CDR1 LNHDA and CDR2 SQIVND (reference sequence). With 9 bases removed from V and 10 bases from J, the gap between germline ends came to 24 bases. CDR3 nucleotide sequence: TGTGCCAGAGTCTTCCTTGGCCGAGCTAGTGGAAAACTGTTTTTT. Protein sequence: CARVFLGRASGKLFF.

The chain is built from TRBV5-4 and TRBJ2-1, with TRBD2 as a possible D gene (6 bases). The length of the CDR3 is 15 residues. The V and J ends lost 0 bases and 2 bases respectively, with 9 bases between them. CDR1 is SGHNT and CDR2 is YYREEE in the germline V gene (reference sequence). In DNA form, the CDR3 reads TGTGCCAGCAGCTTGGGACGGGGGACCTACAATGAGCAGTTCTTC. Its protein is CASSLGRGTYNEQFF.

The rearrangement uses TRBV5-6 and TRBJ1-1; D ambiguous. Trimming took 0 bases from V and 3 from J, leaving 9 bases between them. Germline V gene data show CDR1 as SGHDT and CDR2 as YYEEEE. The CDR3 is made up of 14 amino acids. CDR3 sequence: CASSLAGRDTEAFF. The CDR3 coding sequence is TGTGCCAGCAGCTTGGCCGGGCGGGACACTGAAGCTTTCTTT.

The chain recombines TRBV18 with TRBJ1-6, with TRBD1 as a possible D gene (5 bases). Per the germline V gene, CDR1 is KGHSH and CDR2 is LQKENI. This CDR3 spans 19 amino acids. V shed 3 bases and J shed 2 bases, with 20 bases lying between them. For the CDR3, the DNA is TGTGCCAGCTCACCTTCCGGACATTCTTCTCTCCCCTATAATTCACCCCTCCACTTT. It encodes CASSPSGHSSLPYNSPLHF.

V and J are TRBV5-1 and TRBJ1-2, with D hard to call. The germline gives CDR1 SGHRS, CDR2 YFSETQ. The CDR3 covers 14 residues. The V end lost 0 bases, the J end lost 8 bases, and 14 bases lay between the germline ends. This chain's CDR3 is CASSLAVEASGYTF. Here the CDR3 DNA reads TGCGCCAGCAGCTTGGCCGTGGAGGCCTCGGGCTACACCTTC.